These T cell receptor beta chains were read from a single sample in a study of cytomegalovirus exposure and HLA in healthy donors. Clones were read by immunoSEQ multiplex PCR, and TCRdb kept only the in-frame ones, dropping some. The sample lists some 120,000 clones, more than 60% occurring once. The sequencing input was PBMCs. These receptors were collected from a woman in her 50s in good health and CMV-seropositive. CDR3s include the opening cysteine and the closing phenylalanine or tryptophan. The D gene is left open where the match is weak. Rows give clone size only sometimes, using once, few, many, or a class for an expanded clone.

>TRBD2|TRBV5-4|few|TRBJ2-3
TGTGCCACCTCGACTAGCGGGAGCACAGATACGCAGTATTTT
CATSTSGSTDTQYF
>-|TRBV13|-|TRBJ2-3
TGTGCCAGCAGCTTAGCGGGGGGCGGTTTCACAGATACGCAGTATTTT
CASSLAGGGFTDTQYF
>-|TRBV18|-|TRBJ2-7
TGTGCCAGCTCCCCCAAGGACACTCCTCACTACGAGCAGTACTTC
CASSPKDTPHYEQYF
>-|TRBV7-3|-|TRBJ2-3
TGTGCCAGCAGCCGGGGGACTAGCACAGATACGCAGTATTTT
CASSRGTSTDTQYF
>TRBD1|TRBV7-2|-|TRBJ2-7
TGTGCCAGCAGCTCACCGGGACAGGTGAGCTACGAGCAGTACTTC
CASSSPGQVSYEQYF
>TRBD1|TRBV7-2|-|TRBJ1-5
TGTGCCAGCAGCGCCACTACAGGGGGGACGGATCAGCCCCAGCATTTT
CASSATTGGTDQPQHF
>-|TRBV11-2|-|TRBJ1-1
TGTGCCAGCAGCCCACCGGGTGGAGGCGGCACTGAAGCTTTCTTT
CASSPPGGGGTEAFF
>-|TRBV4-1|-|TRBJ2-2
TGCGCCAGCAGCCAAGGGAGTGCGAACACCGGGGAGCTGTTTTTT
CASSQGSANTGELFF
>-|TRBV6-5|-|TRBJ1-6
TGTGCCAGCAGTTACTCGATGCAGAATTCACCCCTCCACTTT
CASSYSMQNSPLHF
>TRBD1|TRBV28|-|TRBJ1-4
TGTGTGACGTCCCCGGGACAGGGTAGGGAAAAACTGTTTTTT
CVTSPGQGREKLFF
>TRBD1|TRBV7-9|-|TRBJ2-7
TGTGCCAGCAGCCAACCAATAGGTGGACAGGCCTACGAGCAGTACTTC
CASSQPIGGQAYEQYF
>-|TRBV6-6|few|TRBJ1-5
TGTGCCAGCAGTTACTGGGTCAGGCAGCCCCAGCATTTT
CASSYWVRQPQHF
>-|TRBV28|-|TRBJ1-5
TGTGCCAGCAGTTCACGACAGGTCCGCAATCAGCCCCAGCATTTT
CASSSRQVRNQPQHF
>TRBD1|TRBV27|-|TRBJ2-5
TGTGCCAGCAGCCGAGGACAGGGAGAGACCCAGTACTTC
CASSRGQGETQYF
>TRBD2|TRBV9|few|TRBJ2-7
TGTGCCAGCAGCGTAGGGCTAGCGGGTGGGTCCTACGAGCAGTACTTC
CASSVGLAGGSYEQYF
>TRBD2|TRBV6-4|-|TRBJ2-1
TGTGCCAGCAGCCTGACTAGCGGGGGGTTCAGCTCCTACAATGAGCAGTTCTTC
CASSLTSGGFSSYNEQFF
>TRBD2|TRBV5-1|few|TRBJ2-1
TGCGCCAGCAGCTTGGCCCCACTAGCGGACAATGAGCAGTTCTTC
CASSLAPLADNEQFF
>TRBD2|TRBV25-1|many|TRBJ2-3
TGTGCCAGCAGTACCGGGGGGGCGGGCACAGATACGCAGTATTTT
CASSTGGAGTDTQYF
>-|TRBV6-4|-|TRBJ1-4
TGTGCCAGCAGTGACTCCCGCAGGGTCGGCGAAAAACTGTTTTTT
CASSDSRRVGEKLFF
>TRBD2|TRBV11-2|-|TRBJ2-2
TGTGCCAGCAGCCAAAGACTAGCTTCCGGGGAGCTGTTTTTT
CASSQRLASGELFF
>-|TRBV29-1|-|TRBJ2-3
TGCAGCGTTGGAAATAAGGGGGGGGATTTT
CSVGNKGGDF
>-|TRBV7-3|-|TRBJ2-1
TGTGCCAGCAGCTTATTAGGGGGCTACAATGAGCAGTTCTTC
CASSLLGGYNEQFF
>TRBD1|TRBV7-2|-|TRBJ2-7
TGTGCCAGCAGCCCTACCGGGACAGATTCCTACGAGCAGTACTTC
CASSPTGTDSYEQYF
>TRBD1|TRBV5-1|-|TRBJ2-2
TGCGCCAGCAGCTCCAGCGGACAGGGAGGGCTGTTTTTT
CASSSSGQGGLFF
>-|TRBV9|-|TRBJ2-2
TGTGCCAGCAGCAGGGGTTTTGGAGGGGCGAACACCGGGGAGCTGTTTTTT
CASSRGFGGANTGELFF
>TRBD2|TRBV7-9|-|TRBJ2-7
TGTGCCAGCAGCCCCCGAAGGACTAGCGGGGGGGCCGAGCAGTACTTC
CASSPRRTSGGAEQYF
>-|TRBV7-8|many|TRBJ1-1
TGTGCCAGCAGCTTCCGACCGGAGACTGAAGCTTTCTTT
CASSFRPETEAFF
>TRBD1|TRBV29-1|-|TRBJ2-7
TGCAGCGTCCGTGAAGGGACAGGGCCCTACGAGCAGTACTTC
CSVREGTGPYEQYF
>-|TRBV5-6|-|TRBJ2-5
TGTGCCAACTCGCGGGGCGGTGAGACCCAGTACTTC
CANSRGGETQYF
>-|TRBV19|few|TRBJ1-2
TGTGCCAGTAGTCGCGGGGGGGCCTATGGCTACACCTTC
CASSRGGAYGYTF
>-|TRBV6-1|-|TRBJ2-3
TGTGCCAGCTCCCGAGGACAGAGCACAGATACGCAGTATTTT
CASSRGQSTDTQYF
>-|TRBV4-3|-|TRBJ2-6
TGCGCCAGCAGCCAGCCTTGGCCTGGGGCCAACGTCCTGACTTTC
CASSQPWPGANVLTF
>-|TRBV7-9|-|TRBJ1-3
TGTGCCAGCAGCGGTGAAAGGGAGGCGGGAAACACCATATATTTT
CASSGEREAGNTIYF
>-|TRBV11-3|few|TRBJ2-2
TGTGCCAGCAGCCCCCAGGGAGGCCAATGGGGTGGGCTGTTTTTT
CASSPQGGQWGGLFF
>TRBD2|TRBV4-3|-|TRBJ2-2
TGCGCCAGCAGATCGGGGGGGCCTTCCTCGAACACCGGGGAGCTGTTTTTT
CASRSGGPSSNTGELFF
>-|TRBV30|few|TRBJ1-5
TGTGCCTGGAGTATAACAGGGAATCAGCCCCAGCATTTT
CAWSITGNQPQHF
>-|TRBV19|-|TRBJ2-1
TGTGCCAGTACCTCAGGGAATTGGTACGCTGAGCAGTTCTTC
CASTSGNWYAEQFF
>-|TRBV5-6|-|TRBJ1-2
TGTGCCAGCAGCTTGAGGAGATATGGCTACACCTTC
CASSLRRYGYTF
>-|TRBV5-1|once|TRBJ1-1
TGCGCCAGCAGCAAAAAGACAGGAGCCAACACTGAAGCTTTCTTT
CASSKKTGANTEAFF